This T cell receptor (beta chain) was captured in a study of cytotoxic CD8 clonotypes in ibrutinib-treated CLL. Investigators sought sequencing depths of between 1 in 200,000 and 1 in 1 million T cells. Sequencing used immunoSEQ multiplex PCR; TCRdb keeps in-frame clones, though not all of them. Found here are 300,000 to 350,000 clones, around four fifths of them singletons; the top ten hold 6.5% to 8.5%. Germline V lookup: CDR1 MNHEY, CDR2 SMNVEV (reference sequence). The CDR3 is made up of 12 amino acids. The ends were cut back, 4 bases at V and 7 bases at J, with 10 bases in the middle. Sequences were derived from PBMCs, sampled before ibrutinib treatment. The TCR comes from a human donor with chronic lymphocytic leukemia. This rearrangement joins TRBV27 to TRBJ1-1, with TRBD1 as a possible D gene (5 bases). Here the CDR3 DNA reads TGTGCCAGCAGTTCGACGGGACTTGAAGCTTTCTTT. It translates to CASSSTGLEAFF.